A selection of T cell receptor beta chains follows, all from one sample in a study of blood T cells in healthy people across ages. TCRdb recomputed calls from the 5' RACE reads with MiXCR, one row per CDR3 protein. The data show 700,000 to 950,000 distinct CDR3 sequences, over 45% seen once. The sequenced sample consisted of blood. The source is a man aged 25-45 years in good health. Both conserved end residues are part of each CDR3. Fields, in order: V gene, J gene, clone size, CDR3 length, D gene, CDR3 DNA, CDR3 protein. D genes are given only for firm matches. The listing skips clone size in some rows; elsewhere it reads once, few, many or a size class.

TRBV20-1,TRBJ2-1,-,13,TRBD1,TGCAGTGCCGAGGGACAGGGGGCAAATGAGCAGTTCTTC,CSAEGQGANEQFF
TRBV15,TRBJ2-3,-,16,-,TGTGCCACCAGCAGAGTGGACCGGGCAGGCACAGATACGCAGTATTTT,CATSRVDRAGTDTQYF
TRBV20-1,TRBJ2-5,once,14,TRBD1,TGCAGTGCTAGAACGACAGGGAGCGGAGAGACCCAGTACTTC,CSARTTGSGETQYF
TRBV10-2,TRBJ2-4,-,13,TRBD1,TGCGCCAGCAGGGGACAGGGGGGAAACATTCAGTACTTC,CASRGQGGNIQYF
TRBV4-1,TRBJ1-2,few,14,-,TGCGCCAGCAGCCAGACTACAGGATTCTATGGCTACACCTTC,CASSQTTGFYGYTF
TRBV12-3/TRBV12-4,TRBJ2-1,-,14,TRBD1,TGTGCCAGCAGGCCTAACAGGGGGTCCGATGAGCAGTTCTTC,CASRPNRGSDEQFF
TRBV6-5,TRBJ2-5,-,15,TRBD1,TGTGCCAGCAGCCGGACAGGGGACGGCCAAGAGACCCAGTACTTC,CASSRTGDGQETQYF
TRBV5-1,TRBJ1-2,-,14,-,TGCGCCAGCAGCTTGGATGGGGCCTTCTATGGCTACACCTTC,CASSLDGAFYGYTF
TRBV30,TRBJ2-2,-,15,TRBD1,TGTGCCTGGAATCCAGGGGGCGATTACCCCGGGGAGCTGTTTTTT,CAWNPGGDYPGELFF
TRBV7-2,TRBJ2-3,few,14,-,TGTGCCAGCAGCTTTGAGACTAGTGCAGATACGCAGTATTTT,CASSFETSADTQYF
TRBV9,TRBJ2-7,few,16,-,TGTGCCAGCAGCGTAGAAGATGGCCTTATCTTCGACGAGCAGTACTTC,CASSVEDGLIFDEQYF
TRBV5-1,TRBJ2-7,-,15,TRBD2,TGCGCCAGCAGCTCCGGACTAGCAAGGTCCTACGAGCAGTACTTC,CASSSGLARSYEQYF
TRBV21-1,TRBJ1-2,-,18,-,TGTGCCAGCAGCAAAGTATGGTTTGCACCCCAGGCTAACTATGGCTACACCTTC,CASSKVWFAPQANYGYTF
TRBV11-2,TRBJ1-1,-,13,-,TGTGCCAGCAGCTTAGCTCGGGGTAATGAAGCTTTCTTT,CASSLARGNEAFF
TRBV20-1,TRBJ1-5,-,16,TRBD1,TGCAGTGCTAGACTAATACAGGGGGCAATGGATCAGCCCCAGCATTTT,CSARLIQGAMDQPQHF
TRBV18,TRBJ1-2,few,14,-,TGTGCCAGCTCACCGGCGGACAGTTCCTATGGCTACACCTTC,CASSPADSSYGYTF
TRBV20-1,TRBJ2-1,-,14,-,TGCAGTGCTAACAGGGGAGGGGGGTACGATGAGCAGTTCTTC,CSANRGGGYDEQFF
TRBV7-7,TRBJ2-7,-,15,-,TGTGCTAGCAGCTGGGGCCGGCTGAAGGTGTACGAGCAGTACTTC,CASSWGRLKVYEQYF
TRBV27,TRBJ2-7,-,14,-,TGTGCCAGCAGTTTATCGAGGGTGGCGGGCGAGCAGTACTTC,CASSLSRVAGEQYF
TRBV6-2/TRBV6-3,TRBJ2-7,-,15,TRBD2,TGTGCCAGCAGGAGCGGGGGATACGGCTCCTACGAGCAGTACTTC,CASRSGGYGSYEQYF
TRBV3-1,TRBJ2-5,-,12,-,TGTGCCAGCAGCCAAGAGAGGAGAGTGCAGTACTTC,CASSQERRVQYF
TRBV15,TRBJ2-1,once,14,TRBD2,TGTGCCACATCTCGGGAGGGCAGGTACAATGAGCAGTTCTTC,CATSREGRYNEQFF
TRBV11-2,TRBJ2-7,-,18,TRBD2,TGTGCCAGCAGCTTAGAGGGTTTCGCTAGCGGGGGGGCTTACGAGCAGTACTTC,CASSLEGFASGGAYEQYF
TRBV10-2,TRBJ1-1,-,13,-,TGCGCCAGCAGTGAGTCGCGGGACACCTTGGCTTTCTTT,CASSESRDTLAFF
TRBV12-3/TRBV12-4,TRBJ2-7,-,14,TRBD1,TGTGCCAGCAGCCAACAGGGGGAGGCCTACGAGCAGTACTTC,CASSQQGEAYEQYF
TRBV6-2/TRBV6-3,TRBJ2-5,few,13,-,TGTGCCAGCATGCTACAGGGCAAAGAGACCCAGTACTTC,CASMLQGKETQYF
TRBV4-2,TRBJ2-7,few,16,-,TGTGCCAGCAGCCATGCAGTCAGGGGAAACTCCTACGAGCAGTACTTC,CASSHAVRGNSYEQYF
TRBV3-1,TRBJ2-7,-,15,-,TGTGCCAGCAGCCAAGCCCCCGGGAGCGGTTACGAGCAGTACTTC,CASSQAPGSGYEQYF
TRBV10-3,TRBJ2-5,-,13,-,TGTGCCATCAGTGAACAGGTGAGGGAGACCCAGTACTTC,CAISEQVRETQYF
TRBV11-2,TRBJ2-1,once,16,-,TGTGCCAGCAGCTTCCAACCGAGGACATTTTACAATGAGCAGTTCTTC,CASSFQPRTFYNEQFF
TRBV12-3/TRBV12-4,TRBJ2-7,-,14,-,TGTGCCAGCAGTTTAGAGGCCCCTTCCTACGAGCAGTACTTC,CASSLEAPSYEQYF
TRBV4-1,TRBJ2-1,-,14,-,TGCGCCAGCAGCCAATCTACGGAAAGTGAGGAGCAGTTCTTC,CASSQSTESEEQFF
TRBV7-2,TRBJ1-5,few,15,-,TGTGCCAGCAGCCCCCAGGGAGGCACTGATCAGCCCCAGCATTTT,CASSPQGGTDQPQHF
TRBV30,TRBJ2-7,-,13,TRBD1,TGTGCCACCGGACAGGGGGGTTCCTACGAGCAGTACTTC,CATGQGGSYEQYF
TRBV4-1,TRBJ2-1,-,14,-,TGCGCCAGCAGCTCGACTAGTTTTTACAATGAGCAGTTCTTC,CASSSTSFYNEQFF
TRBV28,TRBJ2-1,-,15,-,TGTGCCAGCAGTTTAGGACAGCCAACCTACAATGAGCAGTTCTTC,CASSLGQPTYNEQFF
TRBV7-2,TRBJ2-1,-,15,TRBD2,TGTGCCAGCAGCTTGGGACTAGCGAGCCCCAATGAGCAGTTCTTC,CASSLGLASPNEQFF
TRBV5-1,TRBJ2-1,once,16,-,TGCGCCAGCAGCCGGCCGGGTAGCCCTCTACTAAATGAGCAGTTCTTC,CASSRPGSPLLNEQFF
TRBV3-1,TRBJ2-2,-,16,TRBD1,TGTGCCAGCAGCCGGGGGACAGGGGGCTACACCGGGGAGCTGTTTTTT,CASSRGTGGYTGELFF
TRBV29-1,TRBJ1-4,-,13,-,TGCAGCGTCTGGCTCTTACCGGGGGAAAAACCGTTTTTT,CSVWLLPGEKPFF
TRBV12-3/TRBV12-4,TRBJ2-1,-,14,-,TGTACCACCCTCCACAGGGAGTCCTACAATGAGCAGTTCTTC,CTTLHRESYNEQFF